Below are 17 T cell receptor beta chains sequenced from a single sample in a study of T cell clones after liver transplantation. Sequencing was performed with immunoSEQ multiplex PCR; in TCRdb, only in-frame clones are kept and a portion is missing. Of tens of thousands of clones listed, 65% to 85% are singletons. Material: CD4+ T cells from blood, obtained before liver transplant. The receptors stem from a human donor who received a liver transplant.

This chain links TRBV4-2 with TRBJ1-2; no definite D call. The CDR3 loop spans 15 amino acids. V was cut by 0 bases and J by 0 bases, with 8 bases left in between. The germline gives CDR1 LGHNA, CDR2 YNFKEQ. The CDR3 sequence is CASSQDRAANYGYTF. The CDR3 region has the DNA TGTGCCAGCAGCCAAGATAGGGCGGCTAACTATGGCTACACCTTC.

J is TRBJ2-3 and V is TRBV5-4; no reliable D call. V was clipped by 0 bases and J by 5 bases, with 1 base between them. The CDR3 covers 11 residues. The V gene's germline CDR1 is SGHNT and CDR2 YYREEE (reference sequence). CDR3 sequence (DNA): TGTGCCAGCAGCTTGGGAGATACGCAGTATTTT. Its protein is CASSLGDTQYF.

The chain has TRBV19 and TRBJ2-6, with D perhaps being TRBD1 or TRBD2 (5 bases each). Germline loops: CDR1 LNHDA, CDR2 SQIVND (reference sequence). The ends were cut back, 7 bases at V and 0 bases at J, with 13 bases in the middle. This CDR3 comprises 16 residues. The CDR3 is CASKGTGSSGANVLTF. For the CDR3, the DNA is TGTGCCAGTAAAGGGACGGGCAGCTCTGGGGCCAACGTCCTGACTTTC.

In its sample, this clone was seen a few times. This chain joins TRBV7-8 and TRBJ1-5, with D possibly TRBD1 on 6 matching bases. V was pared by 5 bases and J by 3 bases, with 17 bases between. Germline CDR1 and CDR2: SGHVS and FQNEAQ. The CDR3 covers 16 residues. The CDR3 loop is CASSSETGENNQPQHF. CDR3 sequence (DNA): TGTGCCAGCAGCAGTGAGACAGGAGAGAACAATCAGCCCCAGCATTTT.

The rearrangement uses TRBV7-9 and TRBJ2-4; 7 bases line up with TRBD1. The junction had 14 bases not matched to a gene; V was cut back by 1 base and J by 8 bases. Germline assignment: CDR1 SEHNR and CDR2 FQNEAQ (reference sequence). This CDR3 has 17 amino acids. CDR3 nucleotides: TGTGCCAGCAGCTTAGACACAGGGGCACGGATTCGGGACATTCAGTACTTC. Encoded protein: CASSLDTGARIRDIQYF.

The chain recombines TRBV20-1 with TRBJ2-1; D is ambiguous. This CDR3 has 10 residues. CDR1 is DFQATT, CDR2 SNEGSKA, per germline (reference sequence). The V end lost 5 bases, the J end lost 10 bases, and 9 bases lay between the germline ends. For the CDR3, the DNA is TGCAGTGCTGACCTGCGGGAGCAGTTCTTC. Encoded protein: CSADLREQFF.

The chain is built from TRBV18 and TRBJ1-4; TRBD1 agrees at 9 bases. The V segment lost 3 bases and the J segment 5 bases; nucleotides outside the gene matches: 1. Per germline, CDR1 KGHSH and CDR2 LQKENI. The CDR3 consists of 14 residues. CDR3 sequence: CASSPGQGNEKLFF. The CDR3 nucleotides read TGTGCCAGCTCACCGGGACAGGGCAATGAAAAACTGTTTTTT.

The chain couples TRBV5-1 to TRBJ2-7, with 12 bases identical to TRBD2. The junction had 10 bases not matched to a gene; V was cut back by 2 bases and J by 4 bases. The CDR3 is made up of 17 amino acids. Germline assignment: CDR1 SGHRS and CDR2 YFSETQ. CDR3 amino acids: CASSLSRPSGGAYEQYF. DNA of the CDR3: TGCGCCAGCAGCTTATCCCGCCCTAGCGGGGGGGCATACGAGCAGTACTTC.

CDR3 residues: CASSLGTQGRGEKLFF. The CDR3 DNA follows: TGTGCCAGCAGTTTAGGTACCCAGGGAAGAGGGGAAAAACTGTTTTTT. This rearrangement joins TRBV27 to TRBJ1-4; tentative D call: TRBD1 (5 bases). Germline CDR1 and CDR2: MNHEY and SMNVEV (reference sequence). V lost 2 bases, J lost 8 bases, and 18 bases lay in between. The CDR3 contains 16 residues. Using reference TRBV27 and TRBJ1-4 for the parts outside the CDR3, the full variable domain is EAQVTQNPRYLITVTGKKLTVTCSQNMNHEYMSWYRQDPGLGLRQIYYSMNVEVTDKGDVPEGYKVSRKEKRNFPLILESPSPNQTSLYFCASSLGTQGRGEKLFFGSGTQLSVL.

V gene TRBV6-5 combines with J gene TRBJ2-1; tentatively, D is TRBD1 (6 bases). V lost 4 bases to trimming and J lost 8 bases, with 18 bases between them. Per the germline V gene, CDR1 is MNHEY and CDR2 is SVGAGI. The CDR3 consists of 15 residues. Here the CDR3 DNA reads TGTGCCAGCAGTTTTGACAGGAGAAATGTCGATGAGCAGTTCTTC. Translating gives CASSFDRRNVDEQFF.

The chain is built from TRBV20-1 and TRBJ2-3, with a possible D match to TRBD1 (6 bases). The CDR3 is 10 amino acids. V gave up 1 base and J gave up 11 bases, with 7 bases separating them. CDR1 is DFQATT, CDR2 SNEGSKA, per germline (reference sequence). The CDR3 sequence is CSARVGGQYF. In nucleotides, the CDR3 is TGCAGTGCTAGAGTAGGGGGGCAGTATTTT.

The J gene is TRBJ2-1, the V gene TRBV2; D may match TRBD1 or TRBD2 (6 bases each). Germline values: CDR1 SNHLY, CDR2 FYNNEI. CDR3 length equals 15 residues. Trimming took 6 bases from V and 2 from J, leaving 14 bases between them. CDR3 nucleotide sequence: TGTGCCAGCAGGGTCGACGGGGGCCCCTACAATGAGCAGTTCTTC. Its protein is CASRVDGGPYNEQFF.

Only one count was recorded for this clone. The V call is TRBV7-2, the J call TRBJ1-2; no definite D call. This CDR3 comprises 14 residues. V gave up 4 bases and J gave up 8 bases, with 17 bases separating them. Germline CDR1 SGHTA, CDR2 FQGNSA. This CDR3 reads CASSSSAGLWGYTF. In DNA, the CDR3 is TGTGCCAGCAGCTCAAGCGCGGGGTTGTGGGGCTACACCTTC.

This clone qualifies as medium-sized. The chain uses TRBV2 and TRBJ1-4; 7 nucleotides match TRBD1. The V segment lost 0 bases and the J segment 12 bases; nucleotides outside the gene matches: 7. The CDR3 sequence is 14 residues long. Per the germline V gene, CDR1 is SNHLY and CDR2 is FYNNEI. CDR3 protein: CASSEALGTAELFF. The DNA for the CDR3 is TGTGCCAGCAGTGAAGCCCTAGGGACAGCGGAACTGTTTTTT.

The chain combines TRBV13 with TRBJ1-1; D is perhaps TRBD1 (6 bases). CDR3 size: 11 residues. V lost 5 bases and J 11 bases, leaving 12 bases between the germline ends. CDR1 PRHDT and CDR2 FYEKMQ come from the germline V gene (reference sequence). CDR3 sequence: CASSLGQAAFF. DNA of the CDR3: TGTGCCAGCAGCCTGGGACAAGCGGCTTTCTTT.

J is TRBJ2-1 and V is TRBV5-1, with D possibly matching TRBD2 (6 bases). This CDR3 comprises 17 residues. The ends were cut back, 4 bases at V and 4 bases at J, with 21 bases in the middle. The germline V gene has CDR1 SGHRS and CDR2 YFSETQ. The CDR3 loop is CASSTIGVPGVYNEQFF. CDR3 sequence (DNA): TGCGCCAGCAGCACTATTGGTGTTCCGGGGGTGTACAATGAGCAGTTCTTC.

J is TRBJ2-3 and V is TRBV4-2, with 10 bases lining up with TRBD2. V was clipped by 6 bases and J by 2 bases; unmatched bases: 5. Germline CDR1 reads LGHNA; CDR2 reads YNFKEQ. CDR3 size: 15 residues. The CDR3: CASRGGTSVTDTQYF. CDR3 DNA sequence: TGTGCCAGCAGAGGGGGGACTAGCGTCACAGATACGCAGTATTTT.